A single sample is the source of the 20 T cell receptor beta chains below, sequenced in a study of early T cells in non-severe SARS-CoV-2 infection. TCRdb reprocessed the 5' RACE reads via MiXCR and lists one record per CDR3 protein. Found here are around 77,000 distinct CDR3 sequences, 13% to 15% of them singletons; the top ten hold about 4%. The sample here was whole blood, taken at baseline. The origin of the receptors is an adult who was a healthcare worker with PCR-confirmed SARS-CoV-2 infection or an uninfected control (not recorded which).

The chain carries TRBV7-9 and TRBJ2-1; the D call may be TRBD1 or TRBD2 (5 bases each). Germline V lookup: CDR1 SEHNR, CDR2 FQNEAQ (reference sequence). V was shortened by 4 bases and J by 7 bases, with 17 bases between the two germline ends. CDR3 length: 15 residues. CDR3 region: CASSSRDRWRNEQFF. CDR3 nucleotide sequence: TGTGCCAGCAGCTCCCGGGACCGCTGGAGGAATGAGCAGTTCTTC.

The sample holds many counts of this clonotype. The gene calls are TRBV7-3 and TRBJ1-1, with no clear D. V was trimmed by 3 bases and J by 1 base, leaving 6 bases between them. The CDR3 loop spans 13 amino acids. Germline V gene data show CDR1 as SGHTA and CDR2 as FQGTGA. The CDR3: CASSLRRNTEAFF. The CDR3 DNA reads as TGTGCCAGCAGCTTGCGGAGGAACACTGAAGCTTTCTTT.

The chain has TRBV15 and TRBJ2-3, with 7 bases matching TRBD2. Germline CDR1 is LNHNV and CDR2 is YYDKDF (reference sequence). The ends lost 3 bases at V and 6 bases at J; junction bases unmatched: 3. The CDR3 is 13 residues long. Here the CDR3 reads CATSSREGDTQYF. DNA of the CDR3: TGTGCCACCAGCAGCAGGGAGGGCGATACGCAGTATTTT.

This clonotype has a handful of counts. CDR3 loop: CASSWTGRTEAFF. The CDR3 DNA sequence: TGCGCCAGCAGCTGGACAGGGAGGACTGAAGCTTTCTTT. J is TRBJ1-1 and V is TRBV5-1; TRBD1 matches 8 bases. The germline V gene has CDR1 SGHRS and CDR2 YFSETQ. This CDR3 spans 13 amino acids. Unmatched junction bases numbered 3, after V lost 3 bases and J lost 5 bases.

The gene calls are TRBV6-5 and TRBJ1-1; 8 nucleotides agree with TRBD1. The CDR3 length is 13 residues. The J segment lost 1 base and the V segment lost 8 bases, leaving 3 bases of the junction unmatched. CDR1 and CDR2 from the germline V gene are MNHEY and SVGAGI. The CDR3 loop reads CASGQGWNTEAFF. Here the CDR3 DNA reads TGTGCCAGCGGACAGGGCTGGAACACTGAAGCTTTCTTT.

There are a few counts of this clonotype. The gene calls are TRBV21-1 and TRBJ1-1; the tabulated D call, TRBD1, remains unverified against the DNA. TRBV21-1 is designated a pseudogene. There are 18 residues in the CDR3. The chain's CDR3 is CASSPTLRARPIRTEAFF. CDR3 in DNA: TGTGCCAGCAGCCCAACGTTGCGGGCGAGGCCGATCCGCACTGAAGCTTTCTTT.

This clonotype appeared many times. The V gene is TRBV6-1, the J gene TRBJ2-7; D ambiguous. The germline gives CDR1 MNHNS, CDR2 SASEGT. V gave up 4 bases and J gave up 3 bases, with 10 bases separating them. The CDR3 is 13 amino acids. CDR3 nucleotides: TGTGCCAGCAGTGTCCGGGCGGACTACGAGCAGTACTTC. Protein: CASSVRADYEQYF.

J is TRBJ2-3 and V is TRBV7-9; tentative D call: TRBD2 (5 bases). Germline-derived CDR1 and CDR2 are SEHNR and FQNEAQ (reference sequence). This CDR3 contains 15 residues. V gave up 8 bases and J gave up 0 bases, with 15 bases separating them. The CDR3 nucleotides read TGTGCCAGCGGCACGGGGTCCACCAGCACAGATACGCAGTATTTT. It encodes CASGTGSTSTDTQYF.

Notes on this clonotype: A read error may explain this, as a much larger clone is one base away. The genes are TRBV20-1 and TRBJ2-1, with TRBD1 as a possible D gene (6 bases). The germline V and J ends were trimmed by 5 bases and 0 bases, with 11 bases remaining between them. The CDR3 is 14 residues long. CDR1 and CDR2 (germline): DFQATT, SNEGSKA (reference sequence). The CDR3 DNA is TGCAGTGCTGGGGGCAGGAACTCCTACAATGAGCAGTTCTTC. Protein product: CSAGGRNSYNEQFF.

This clonotype was seen repeatedly, ten times or more. The chain has TRBV28 and TRBJ1-5; D not certain. V was cut by 5 bases and J by 5 bases, with 7 bases left in between. In germline, CDR1 is MDHEN, CDR2 SYDVKM. This CDR3 comprises 12 residues. The CDR3 reads CASSPFYQPQHF. Here the CDR3 DNA reads TGTGCCAGCAGTCCTTTTTATCAGCCCCAGCATTTT.

This clonotype came up a few times. The chain combines TRBV3-1 with TRBJ2-1; D remains unclear. CDR3 size: 13 residues. Germline loops: CDR1 LGHDT, CDR2 YNNKEL (reference sequence). V was trimmed by 6 bases and J by 6 bases, leaving 12 bases between them. DNA for the CDR3: TGTGCCAGCAGTCAGCTTTACTCCAATGAGCAGTTCTTC. This gives the protein CASSQLYSNEQFF.

The genes are TRBV10-1 and TRBJ2-7, with 8 bases aligning to TRBD2. The V segment lost 0 bases and the J segment 3 bases; nucleotides outside the gene matches: 4. Germline loops: CDR1 WNHNN, CDR2 SYGVQD (reference sequence). The CDR3 loop spans 15 amino acids. The DNA of the CDR3 is TGCGCCAGCAGTGAGTCTCCCGGGACTAGCTACGAGCAGTACTTC. Translated: CASSESPGTSYEQYF.

The sample holds many counts of this clonotype. CDR3 in amino acids: CASSLSGTDTQYF. The CDR3 DNA reads TGTGCCAGCAGCTTAAGCGGCACAGATACGCAGTATTTT. The J gene is TRBJ2-3, the V gene TRBV7-9; D not certain. Trimming shortened V by 2 bases and J by 1 base, and 4 bases separated the two germline ends. This CDR3 comprises 13 residues. CDR1 SEHNR and CDR2 FQNEAQ come from the germline V gene (reference sequence).

In its sample, this clonotype was seen a few times. The chain employs TRBV19 and TRBJ2-3; no clear D. The CDR3 runs 13 residues. Germline lookup yields CDR1 LNHDA and CDR2 SQIVND (reference sequence). Between the trimmed V and J ends, which lost 6 bases and 2 bases, there was a span of 9 bases. For the CDR3, the DNA is TGTGCCAGTAGATCAGCCTACACAGATACGCAGTATTTT. Protein: CASRSAYTDTQYF.

This clonotype was counted at least ten times. The CDR3, as DNA: TGTGCCAGCAGCTCTAGGACAGGGGTATTTGGCTACACCTTC. This translates into CASSSRTGVFGYTF. The chain has TRBV28 and TRBJ1-2; 9 bases fit TRBD1. CDR3 length equals 14 residues. The V segment lost 6 bases and the J segment 7 bases; nucleotides outside the gene matches: 9. The germline V gene encodes CDR1 MDHEN and CDR2 SYDVKM.

This clonotype was counted only a few times. The chain uses TRBV5-1 and TRBJ2-1; D is unclear. Germline CDR1 and CDR2: SGHRS and YFSETQ. The CDR3 loop spans 17 amino acids. Trimming removed 0 bases from V and 12 bases from J, with 25 bases in between. The CDR3 DNA follows: TGCGCCAGCAGCTTGGGCGTCTTCATCCCCACCCAAGGTGGGCAGTTCTTC. Encoded protein: CASSLGVFIPTQGGQFF.

The V and J genes are TRBV20-1 and TRBJ2-5, with D perhaps matching TRBD1 (5 bases). The CDR3 is 12 residues long. CDR1 is DFQATT, CDR2 SNEGSKA, per germline (reference sequence). The CDR3 sequence is CSPKGHEETQYF. DNA for the CDR3: TGCAGCCCGAAGGGGCACGAGGAGACCCAGTACTTC.

The CDR3 DNA sequence: TGTGCCAGCAGCTTCTCGCAGGGAGTAGCTGGTGAGCAGTTCTTC. Its translation: CASSFSQGVAGEQFF. J is TRBJ2-1 and V is TRBV2; either TRBD1 or TRBD2 may supply D (5 bases each). Germline V lookup: CDR1 SNHLY, CDR2 FYNNEI. The ends were cut back, 6 bases at V and 9 bases at J, with 21 bases in the middle. This CDR3 region has 15 residues.

This clonotype was seen only a few times. The chain combines TRBV12-3 or TRBV12-4 with TRBJ2-7; 10 bases align to TRBD1. This CDR3 has 13 residues. V lost 7 bases and J lost 3; bases outside the gene matches: 3. For the CDR3, the DNA is TGTGCCAGCAACCGGGACAGGGGCTACGAGCAGTACTTC. It translates to CASNRDRGYEQYF.

At least ten counts were recorded for this clonotype. CDR3 DNA: TGTGCCAGCGGGGACAGATCAAGGGAGACCCAGTACTTC. This encodes CASGDRSRETQYF. The V call is TRBV2, the J call TRBJ2-5; 7 bases are a match to TRBD1. This CDR3 has 13 residues. CDR1 is SNHLY and CDR2 is FYNNEI in the germline V gene. The J segment lost 5 bases and the V segment lost 8 bases, leaving 8 bases of the junction unmatched.